The rows below give T cell receptor beta chains drawn from one sample of a study of blood T cells in healthy people across ages. TCRdb re-called the 5' RACE reads through MiXCR, storing one row per CDR3 protein. This table has about 730,000 distinct CDR3 sequences, roughly two fifths appearing once. The sample was blood. The receptors come from a woman aged 60-70 years in good health. Both conserved end residues are part of each CDR3. Fields, in order: D gene, V gene, clone size, J gene, CDR3 DNA, CDR3 protein. The D gene is left open where the match is weak. Part of the rows lack a size; the others show once, few, many or a class for expanded clones.

>.|TRBV11-2|.|TRBJ2-2
TGTGCCAGCAGCTTAGATCCGGAGGGGGCGAACACCGGGGAGCTGTTTTTT
CASSLDPEGANTGELFF
>.|TRBV20-1|.|TRBJ1-4
TGCAGTGCTAGAGATCAGACAGCCGTATCTAATGAAAAACTGTTTTTT
CSARDQTAVSNEKLFF
>.|TRBV9|.|TRBJ2-1
TGTGCCAGCAGCCGGGACACCCTCTCCTACAATGAGCAGTTCTTC
CASSRDTLSYNEQFF
>TRBD1|TRBV6-5|few|TRBJ2-4
TGTGCCAGCAGCCCGGGACAGGGGGCTTCAAACATTCAGTACTTC
CASSPGQGASNIQYF
>.|TRBV29-1|few|TRBJ1-2
TGCAGCTCTTCGGAGTTTAACTATGGCTACACCTTC
CSSSEFNYGYTF
>.|TRBV5-1|.|TRBJ2-1
TGCGCCAGCAGGGGGAGAGAGCAGTTCTTC
CASRGREQFF
>.|TRBV19|.|TRBJ2-1
TGTGCCAGTAGTATAGGGGCCACGCCGGGTGAGCAGTTCTTC
CASSIGATPGEQFF
>.|TRBV12-3/TRBV12-4|many|TRBJ2-5
TGTGCCAGCAGTTTCTCCACTGAGACCCAGTACTTC
CASSFSTETQYF
>.|TRBV28|once|TRBJ2-7
TGTACCAGCAGTTTGCCGGACAGGGAGGGCGAGCAGTACTTC
CTSSLPDREGEQYF
>.|TRBV4-1|.|TRBJ1-6
TGCGCCAGCAGCCAAGAAAGAGAACAGGGCGCTTCACCCCTCCACTTT
CASSQEREQGASPLHF
>.|TRBV6-2/TRBV6-3|.|TRBJ2-7
TGTGCCGGCAGTGTCCAGGGAGTTACCTACGAGCAGTACTTC
CAGSVQGVTYEQYF
>TRBD2|TRBV10-3|few|TRBJ2-3
TGTGCCATCACCCGGACTAGCGGAAATACAGATACGCAGTATTTT
CAITRTSGNTDTQYF
>.|TRBV20-1|.|TRBJ2-6
TGCAGTGCTAGTTCCATATCCTCTGGGGCCAACGTCCTGACTTTC
CSASSISSGANVLTF
>.|TRBV7-9|.|TRBJ2-7
TGTGCCAGCAGCTTAGGGGAGCCACAGGGCGAGCAGTACTTC
CASSLGEPQGEQYF
>.|TRBV7-8|few|TRBJ1-1
TGTGCCAGCAGCGGTAGGGGCTGGGGACTTATGAACACTGAAGCTTTCTTT
CASSGRGWGLMNTEAFF
>.|TRBV28|.|TRBJ2-4
TGTGCCAGCATCGGTACCAAAAACATTCAGTACTTC
CASIGTKNIQYF
>TRBD1|TRBV7-2|.|TRBJ2-1
TGTGCCAGCAGCACCTACAGGACAGGGGGAGGTGAGCAGTTCTTC
CASSTYRTGGGEQFF
>.|TRBV2|.|TRBJ2-1
TGTGCCAGCAGCGGGGAAGCATACAATGAGCAGTTCTTC
CASSGEAYNEQFF
>.|TRBV20-1|.|TRBJ2-1
TGCAGTGCTAGAGATCCCCGGTACAATGAGCAGTTCTTC
CSARDPRYNEQFF
>.|TRBV7-9|few|TRBJ1-6
TGTGCCAGCAGCTTGACGACAGTTAATTCACCCCTCCACTTT
CASSLTTVNSPLHF
>TRBD1|TRBV6-5|.|TRBJ2-5
TGTGCCAGCAGATCCCAGGGGGCGGTTCAAGAGACCCAGTACTTC
CASRSQGAVQETQYF
>.|TRBV3-1|.|TRBJ1-1
TGTGCCAGCAGCCAACTGGGGAAGCCAAACACTGAAGCTTTCTTT
CASSQLGKPNTEAFF
>.|TRBV24-1|.|TRBJ2-5
TGTGCCACCAGTGCCAAAAAAACTAGCCCGGCAGAGACCCAGTACTTC
CATSAKKTSPAETQYF
>TRBD2|TRBV10-3|few|TRBJ2-6
TGTGCCATCAGTGTGGGGGGGTCTGGGGCCAACGTCCTGACTTTC
CAISVGGSGANVLTF
>.|TRBV12-3/TRBV12-4|.|TRBJ2-3
TGTGCCAGCAGTTTAGGGCTAGCGATCGATACGCGGTATTTT
CASSLGLAIDTRYF
>.|TRBV5-6|.|TRBJ2-6
TGTGCCAGCAGCTTGGTGGGGGAGTCATCTGGGGCCAACGTCCTGACTTTC
CASSLVGESSGANVLTF
>TRBD1|TRBV5-4|.|TRBJ2-7
TGTGCCAGCAGCTGGGGGACAGATATCTCCTACGAGCAGTACTTC
CASSWGTDISYEQYF
>.|TRBV7-9|.|TRBJ1-3
TGTGCCAGCAGCTCAGGGGTAATTGGAAACACCATATATTTT
CASSSGVIGNTIYF
>.|TRBV9|many|TRBJ2-7
TGTGCCAGCAGCTTGGGACTCGCTTCCTACGAGCAGTACTTC
CASSLGLASYEQYF
>.|TRBV20-1|.|TRBJ2-4
TGCAGTGCTTCCGGTGGGTCCAAAAACATTCAGTACTTC
CSASGGSKNIQYF
>.|TRBV12-3/TRBV12-4|few|TRBJ2-7
TGTGCCAGCAGTTCTCCCTGGGGACTCGACTCCTACGAGCAGTACTTC
CASSSPWGLDSYEQYF
>.|TRBV10-3|.|TRBJ1-2
TGTGCCATCAGTGAGTCGACTAAGGGGTCGGTAAACTATGGCTACACCTTC
CAISESTKGSVNYGYTF
>TRBD1|TRBV11-2|.|TRBJ1-6
TGTGCCAGCAGCTTAGACCCTACAGGGGTCGGCGGTTCACCCCTCCACTTT
CASSLDPTGVGGSPLHF
>TRBD2|TRBV3-1|few|TRBJ2-1
TGTGCCAGCAGCCAAGTCCCGGGGGGTTCCTACAATGAGCAGTTCTTC
CASSQVPGGSYNEQFF
>.|TRBV6-1|.|TRBJ1-2
TGTGCCAGCAACCAGGGTTTTGGTCCCGGCTACACCTTC
CASNQGFGPGYTF
>.|TRBV27|few|TRBJ2-7
TGTGCCAGCAGTGGAACCACAGACCCCTCCTACGAGCAGTACTTC
CASSGTTDPSYEQYF
>.|TRBV13|.|TRBJ1-2
TGTGCCAGCAGCTTAGAAGGTGTAGACTATGGCTACACCTTC
CASSLEGVDYGYTF
>.|TRBV9|few|TRBJ2-2
TGTGCCAGCAGCGCAGGGAGCGCGAACACCGGGGAGCTGTTTTTT
CASSAGSANTGELFF
>.|TRBV12-3/TRBV12-4|once|TRBJ1-5
TGTGCCAGCAGCACTACTGGGTATAGTCAGCCCCAGCATTTT
CASSTTGYSQPQHF
>.|TRBV11-2|.|TRBJ2-7
TGTGCCAGCAGCTTATACCCAGCGCCCCCCTACAATGAGCAGTACTTC
CASSLYPAPPYNEQYF